A selection of T cell receptor beta chains follows, all from one sample in a study of cytomegalovirus exposure and HLA in healthy donors. Profiled with immunoSEQ multiplex PCR; TCRdb holds only in-frame clones, not every one. The table has some 63,000 clones, roughly nine tenths seen once. The sequenced material came from PBMCs. The receptors come from a woman under 30 in good health and CMV-seronegative. CDR3s include the opening cysteine and the closing phenylalanine or tryptophan. D genes are given only for firm matches. The listing skips clone size in some rows; elsewhere it reads once, few, many or a size class.

V	J	D	size	DNA	CDR3
TRBV30	TRBJ1-1	TRBD1	NA	TGTGCCTGGAGTGGGGACAGGGACACTGAAGCTTTCTTT	CAWSGDRDTEAFF
TRBV6-6	TRBJ2-7	TRBD2	NA	TGTGCCAGCAGTTACCAGCGGGGACGGGGCCACGAGCAGTACTTC	CASSYQRGRGHEQYF
TRBV6-5	TRBJ1-6	TRBD1	NA	TGTGCCAGCAGTTACTCAGGGGGCGATACTGATTCACCCCTCCACTTT	CASSYSGGDTDSPLHF
TRBV9	TRBJ2-5	NA	NA	TGTGCCAGCAGCGGCTCGAGTGGTGAGACCCAGTACTTC	CASSGSSGETQYF
TRBV2	TRBJ2-2	NA	once	TGTGCCAGCAGTGCACGGGAACTGAGCACCGGGGAGCTGTTTTTT	CASSARELSTGELFF
TRBV6-1	TRBJ1-1	TRBD1	NA	TGTGCCAGCAGTGCTTGGGGACAGCTCATGAACACTGAAGCTTTCTTT	CASSAWGQLMNTEAFF
TRBV27	TRBJ2-5	TRBD2	NA	TGTGCCAGCAGTCCACTAGCGCAAACACAAGAGACCCAGTACTTC	CASSPLAQTQETQYF
TRBV19	TRBJ1-4	NA	once	TGTGCCAGTAGTATTCCTGGGGCCGCGGCTAATGAAAAACTGTTTTTT	CASSIPGAAANEKLFF
TRBV11-3	TRBJ2-1	TRBD2	NA	TGTGCCAGCAGCTCACAGACTAGCGGGGGGTACAATGAGCAGTTCTTC	CASSSQTSGGYNEQFF
TRBV27	TRBJ2-3	NA	NA	TGTGCCAGCAGTTTATCGAGGCAGTCCACAGATACGCAGTATTTT	CASSLSRQSTDTQYF
TRBV6-5	TRBJ1-5	NA	NA	TGTGCCAGCAGTCCCCTCCCCCGAGGCAATCAGCCCCAGCATTTT	CASSPLPRGNQPQHF
TRBV30	TRBJ2-2	NA	NA	TGTGCCGCCGCTTTAGTGACGAACACCGGGGAGCTGTTTTTT	CAAALVTNTGELFF
TRBV6-1	TRBJ2-7	NA	NA	TGTGCCAGCAGGTTTGCAGCGACTAACTACGAGCAGTACTTC	CASRFAATNYEQYF
TRBV10-3	TRBJ1-1	TRBD1	NA	TGTGCCAGCACCGGGACAGGGGAGAACACTGAAGCTTTCTTT	CASTGTGENTEAFF
TRBV6-1	TRBJ2-3	NA	NA	TGTGCCAGCAGTGTTTGGGCCGTCGGTGGAGATACGCAGTATTTT	CASSVWAVGGDTQYF
TRBV7-9	TRBJ2-3	TRBD2	once	TGTGCCAGCAGCTCCTATAGGTTCGATAGCGGGAGGGCCAAAGATACGCAGTATTTT	CASSSYRFDSGRAKDTQYF
TRBV6-5	TRBJ2-1	TRBD2	once	TGTGCCAGCAGTTACCTCTCTAGCGGGGGGAATGAGCAGTTCTTC	CASSYLSSGGNEQFF
TRBV9	TRBJ1-6	TRBD1	NA	TGTGCCAGCAGCGAGCGGGGACAGGGAAATTCACCCCTCCACTTT	CASSERGQGNSPLHF
TRBV6-5	TRBJ2-1	NA	NA	TGTGCCGGGATCACAGGGTCCAAGGACAATGAGCAGTTCTTC	CAGITGSKDNEQFF
TRBV19	TRBJ2-2	TRBD2	many	TGTGCCAGTAGTATAGCTAGCGGGGGGGCCGGGGAGCTGTTTTTT	CASSIASGGAGELFF
TRBV6-1	TRBJ2-2	TRBD1	NA	TGTGCCAGCAGGACCGGGACAGGGAACACCGGGGAGCTGTTTTTT	CASRTGTGNTGELFF
TRBV27	TRBJ1-1	NA	NA	TGTGCCAGCAGCCTCCAGGCCCTGGGCACTGAAGCTTTCTTT	CASSLQALGTEAFF
TRBV28	TRBJ2-1	TRBD1	NA	TGTGCCAGCAGCGAGGGGACAGGGTCCTACAATGAGCAGTTCTTC	CASSEGTGSYNEQFF
TRBV10-1	TRBJ1-6	NA	NA	TGCGCCAGCTCCAAGAGAGGGCCTATTTCACCCCTCCACTTT	CASSKRGPISPLHF
TRBV2	TRBJ1-5	NA	NA	TGTGCCAGCAGTGAATCATACAGGGTGGATCAGCCCCAGCATTTT	CASSESYRVDQPQHF
TRBV10-1	TRBJ2-7	TRBD1	NA	TGCGCCAGCAGAGACAGGGGGCTCAACGAGCAGTACTTC	CASRDRGLNEQYF
TRBV5-1	TRBJ2-6	TRBD1	NA	TGCGCCAGCAGCTTCCCCCAGGGGGCGGGGGCCAACGTCCTGACTTTC	CASSFPQGAGANVLTF
TRBV7-2	TRBJ2-1	NA	NA	TGTGCCAGCAGCTTAGCGCGGAATGAGCAGTTCTTC	CASSLARNEQFF
TRBV28	TRBJ2-3	NA	NA	TGTGCCAGCAGTTTTGGGTCGGGGATCCGAAGGGATACGCAGTATTTT	CASSFGSGIRRDTQYF